This T cell receptor beta chain was sequenced in a study of T cells in Graves' hyperthyroidism and ophthalmopathy. Study-level findings and limits: Before onset, by a median of 6.5 months, the model predicted ophthalmopathy.

Together with thyroid ultrasound, orbital computed tomography, serum thyroxine and TRAb, clinical symptoms were used for diagnoses. Germline loops: CDR1 WSHSY, CDR2 SAAADI. The CDR3 covers 17 residues. V was pared by 6 bases and J by 4 bases, with 12 bases of the junction left unmatched. TCR beta CDR3 sequences were amplified from RNA transcripts. The study used the HTBI primer set for a first-round RT-PCR of the TCR CDR3. TCRdb itself ran the multiplex PCR reads through MiXCR, one entry per CDR3 protein. The sample records just over 550,000 distinct CDR3 sequences, around 45% being singletons. Ten or more counts support this clonotype. Antigen: not known.

The genes are TRBV10-2 and TRBJ2-6; the match to TRBD1 covers 7 bases. Sample: peripheral blood or thyroid tissue (not recorded which). This TCR came from a woman aged 18-35 years with Graves' hyperthyroidism. The CDR3 nucleotides read TGCGCCAGCAGAGCAACAGGGGCGACGTTCGGGGCCAACGTCCTGACTTTC. Protein product: CASRATGATFGANVLTF.